A few counts support the clone carrying this T cell receptor beta chain. Its antigen remains unidentified. The sample belongs to a study of cytomegalovirus exposure and HLA in healthy donors. Researchers ran the PCR with 60 Vbeta and 13 Jbeta primers. Assay: immunoSEQ multiplex PCR; the TCRdb copy retains only in-frame clones and omits some. Counted here are some 180,000 clones, around 80% occurring once; the ten biggest clones make up approximately 1.4%. Overall study findings and caveats: Rates of TCR association differed by HLA locus in a later analysis, with DRB1 highest and HLA-C lowest. Reportedly, HLA-A and HLA-B alleles of most subjects were accurately predicted from TCR beta. Sequencing probably produced one cluster of sequence variants that were highly shared.

Germline V gene lookup returns CDR1 MNHEY and CDR2 SMNVEV (reference sequence). J was trimmed by 0 bases and V by 0 bases; bases with no gene match: 14. The CDR3 spans 20 residues. This rearrangement joins TRBV27 to TRBJ2-1, with TRBD1 matching 7 bases. The sequenced sample was PBMCs. This TCR came from a man aged 18 to 30 in good health and CMV-seronegative. Written as DNA, the CDR3 is TGTGCCAGCAGTTTATCGGGGGACAGAACTATCCTATTCTCCTACAATGAGCAGTTCTTC. Translated: CASSLSGDRTILFSYNEQFF.